This T cell receptor (beta chain) was documented in a study of blood T cell repertoires in COVID-19. Overall study: The United States, Italy and Spain were the sources of the acute and convalescent COVID-19 samples. PBMCs, B-cell-depleted T cells, or T cells were the source of the cDNA or gDNA that made up the material.

CDR3 length equals 17 residues. V lost 5 bases and J lost 0, with 14 bases in between. Germline V lookup: CDR1 LGHNT, CDR2 FRNRAP. As processed by the authors: Amplifying reference gene primers gave estimates of nucleated cell counts. Generated by immunoSEQ multiplex PCR, the TCRdb table keeps only in-frame clones and is missing some. For V, J and clone size, that table is used; D and trimming come from the DNA. This table has fewer than 55,000 clones, 88% appearing once. The rearrangement links TRBV12-5 to TRBJ2-6; D possibly corresponds to TRBD2 (5 bases). Sequenced material: peripheral blood. This TCR derives from a man in his fifties or sixties with active COVID-19. In DNA, the CDR3 is TGTGCTAGTGGTCACCCGCGGGTCCTCTCTGGGGCCAACGTCCTGACTTTC. This translates into CASGHPRVLSGANVLTF.